The 26 T cell receptor beta chains below all came from one sample that was sequenced in a study of blood T cell dynamics during melanoma immunotherapy. The protocol was immunoSEQ multiplex PCR, while the TCRdb copy is restricted to in-frame clones and leaves out a portion. This table has over 3,500 clones, around four fifths appearing once. Noted time point: pre-treatment baseline. The material sequenced was blood, taken from a patient treated with checkpoint blockade. The receptors originated from a human donor with melanoma.

Here the CDR3 DNA reads TGTGCCAGTACGACAGGTCTAATGAACACTGAAGCTTTCTTT. Translating it yields CASTTGLMNTEAFF. The chain is built from TRBV2 and TRBJ1-1, with a weak D call TRBD1 (6 bases). CDR1 SNHLY and CDR2 FYNNEI come from the germline V gene. The CDR3 spans 14 residues. Deletions cut 9 bases from V and 0 bases from J, with 14 bases between.

This chain joins TRBV10-2 and TRBJ1-6; D is unclear. In germline, CDR1 is WSHSY, CDR2 SAAADI. Between the trimmed V and J ends, which lost 2 bases and 7 bases, there was a span of 6 bases. The CDR3 is made up of 13 amino acids. The CDR3 here is CASSETGNSPLHF. DNA of the CDR3: TGCGCCAGCAGTGAGACGGGGAATTCACCCCTCCACTTT.

This chain joins TRBV6-5 and TRBJ1-3; the D is unclear. CDR3 length: 15 amino acids. In germline, CDR1 is MNHEY, CDR2 SVGAGI. V lost 2 bases and J lost 4, with 12 bases in between. The CDR3: CASSYLDTKGNTIYF. The CDR3 coding sequence is TGTGCCAGCAGTTACCTCGACACCAAAGGAAACACCATATATTTT.

The chain couples TRBV27 to TRBJ2-7; TRBD1 might be the D (6 bases). Germline V gives CDR1 MNHEY, CDR2 SMNVEV (reference sequence). V was clipped by 5 bases and J by 0 bases, with 17 bases between them. The CDR3 extends over 16 amino acids. Here the CDR3 reads CASSPLQGLSSYEQYF. The CDR3 coding sequence is TGTGCCAGCAGTCCCTTACAGGGATTGAGCTCCTACGAGCAGTACTTC.

V usage is TRBV29-1 and J usage is TRBJ1-2, with a possible D match to TRBD1 (5 bases). CDR1 and CDR2 (germline): SQVTM, ANQGSEA. The CDR3 sequence is 13 residues long. Trimming took off 5 bases at V and 4 bases at J, with 14 bases between the two ends. CDR3 in DNA: TGCAGCGTTCTGTGGGCCGGGGGCTATGGCTACACCTTC. Protein sequence: CSVLWAGGYGYTF.

The chain uses TRBV7-8 and TRBJ2-7; 7 nucleotides align to TRBD1. V lost 4 bases to trimming and J lost 0 bases; unmatched junction nucleotides: 0. CDR1 is SGHVS and CDR2 is FQNEAQ in the germline V gene. The CDR3 covers 13 residues. Here the CDR3 DNA reads TGTGCCAGCAGCTGGACAGGCTCCTACGAGCAGTACTTC. Translation gives CASSWTGSYEQYF. The variable domain in full, completed from reference TRBV7-8 and TRBJ2-7, reads GAGVSQSPRYKVAKRGQDVALRCDPISGHVSLFWYQQALGQGPEFLTYFQNEAQLDKSGLPSDRFFAERPEGSVSTLKIQRTQQEDSAVYLCASSWTGSYEQYFGPGTRLTVT.

This chain links TRBV7-3 with TRBJ2-5; perhaps TRBD2 as D (6 bases). There are 15 residues in the CDR3. Germline V gene lookup returns CDR1 SGHTA and CDR2 FQGTGA. The ends were cut back, 2 bases at V and 2 bases at J, with 12 bases in the middle. CDR3 residues: CASSLSGTGQETQYF. DNA for the CDR3: TGTGCCAGCAGCTTATCGGGGACTGGGCAAGAGACCCAGTACTTC.

V gene TRBV7-9 combines with J gene TRBJ1-6, with TRBD1 matching 8 bases. CDR3 length equals 16 residues. Unmatched junction bases numbered 10, after V lost 4 bases and J lost 8 bases. Germline CDR1 is SEHNR and CDR2 is FQNEAQ (reference sequence). CDR3 nucleotide sequence: TGTGCCAGCAGCTCTTCGCCGGGACAGGACTATTCACCCCTCCACTTT. This translates into CASSSSPGQDYSPLHF.

Only one count was recorded for this clone. The chain joins TRBV5-1 to TRBJ1-6; 7 bases align to TRBD1. In germline, CDR1 is SGHRS, CDR2 YFSETQ. The CDR3 covers 15 residues. V was pared by 0 bases and J by 8 bases, with 5 bases of the junction left unmatched. CDR3 DNA sequence: TGCGCCAGCAGCTTGGGAGGACAGGACTATTCACCCCTCCACTTT. Encoded protein: CASSLGGQDYSPLHF.

This clone has only a few counts. V gene TRBV6-5 combines with J gene TRBJ2-7, with TRBD1 matching 10 bases. Trimming cost V 2 bases and J 4 bases; bases outside gene matches: 5. The CDR3 covers 15 residues. CDR1 and CDR2 (germline): MNHEY, SVGAGI. CDR3 sequence: CASSYRGQGLYEQYF. The CDR3 nucleotides read TGTGCCAGCAGTTACAGGGGACAGGGGCTATACGAGCAGTACTTC.

V and J are TRBV15 and TRBJ1-2; possible D gene TRBD1, 5 bases. The CDR3 extends over 12 amino acids. From germline, CDR1 is LNHNV and CDR2 YYDKDF (reference sequence). Trimming took 1 base from V and 7 from J, leaving 7 bases between them. The CDR3 reads CATSRAGLGYTF. In DNA, the CDR3 is TGTGCCACCAGCAGAGCAGGGCTTGGCTACACCTTC.

This chain links TRBV7-8 with TRBJ2-7, with D possibly TRBD2 on 7 matching bases. V lost 1 base and J lost 4, with 26 bases in between. CDR1 is SGHVS, CDR2 FQNEAQ, per germline. The CDR3 consists of 19 residues. The DNA of the CDR3 is TGTGCCAGCAGCTTAGTGTCTCAAGGGGGGGGGTCGCTAATTTACGAGCAGTACTTC. Its protein is CASSLVSQGGGSLIYEQYF.

J is TRBJ1-2 and V is TRBV19; D is unresolved. The CDR3 loop spans 13 amino acids. V was pared by 3 bases and J by 0 bases, with 5 bases between. Per the germline V gene, CDR1 is LNHDA and CDR2 is SQIVND (reference sequence). CDR3 sequence reads: CASSMRPNYGYTF. The CDR3 bases are TGTGCCAGTAGTATGCGACCTAACTATGGCTACACCTTC. Filled out from reference TRBV19 and TRBJ1-2, the complete variable domain reads DGGITQSPKYLFRKEGQNVTLSCEQNLNHDAMYWYRQDPGQGLRLIYYSQIVNDFQKGDIAEGYSVSREKKESFPLTVTSAQKNPTAFYLCASSMRPNYGYTFGSGTRLTVV.

The CDR3 sequence is CASEGLDYEQYF. Here the CDR3 DNA reads TGTGCCAGTGAGGGACTAGACTACGAGCAGTACTTC. The chain uses TRBV2 and TRBJ2-7, with TRBD2 matching 8 bases. CDR3 length: 12 amino acids. Germline assignment: CDR1 SNHLY and CDR2 FYNNEI. V was clipped by 9 bases and J by 3 bases; unmatched bases: 4.

The rearrangement uses TRBV7-2 and TRBJ1-6; 8 nucleotides agree with TRBD1. The junction had 3 bases not matched to a gene; V was cut back by 1 base and J by 10 bases. This CDR3 contains 14 residues. Per germline, CDR1 SGHTA and CDR2 FQGNSA. The CDR3 sequence: CASSLGTGSSPLHF. CDR3 nucleotide sequence: TGTGCCAGCAGCTTAGGGACAGGGTCATCACCCCTCCACTTT.

J is TRBJ1-4 and V is TRBV6-5, with D tentatively TRBD1 (6 bases). The CDR3 loop spans 15 amino acids. The germline gives CDR1 MNHEY, CDR2 SVGAGI. V lost 2 bases, J lost 4 bases, and 11 bases lay in between. The CDR3 DNA follows: TGTGCCAGCAGTTACGGAGGGGGGGATAATGAAAAACTGTTTTTT. This sequence encodes CASSYGGGDNEKLFF.

The CDR3 DNA reads as TGTGCCAGTATGGGGAGAGACTCTACCTACGAGCAGTACTTC. The encoded protein is CASMGRDSTYEQYF. V gene TRBV19 combines with J gene TRBJ2-7, with D perhaps matching TRBD2 (5 bases). Germline values: CDR1 LNHDA, CDR2 SQIVND (reference sequence). This CDR3 region has 14 residues. Trimming left V 7 bases short and J 2 bases short, with 15 bases between. The whole variable domain, remainder taken from reference TRBV19 and TRBJ2-7, is DGGITQSPKYLFRKEGQNVTLSCEQNLNHDAMYWYRQDPGQGLRLIYYSQIVNDFQKGDIAEGYSVSREKKESFPLTVTSAQKNPTAFYLCASMGRDSTYEQYFGPGTRLTVT.

The chain has TRBV2 and TRBJ1-6, with 9 bases identical to TRBD1. V was pared by 6 bases and J by 9 bases, with 3 bases of the junction left unmatched. The CDR3 runs 13 residues. Germline V gene sequence: CDR1 SNHLY, CDR2 FYNNEI. The DNA of the CDR3 is TGTGCCAGCAGGACAGGGGGAAGTTCACCCCTCCACTTT. Its translation: CASRTGGSSPLHF.

This rearrangement joins TRBV5-1 to TRBJ2-5; no clear D. Trimming took 3 bases from V and 2 from J, leaving 8 bases between them. The CDR3 has 13 amino acids. Germline V gives CDR1 SGHRS, CDR2 YFSETQ. DNA of the CDR3: TGCGCCAGCAGCTCGGGTACACAAGAGACCCAGTACTTC. It yields the protein CASSSGTQETQYF.

The chain has TRBV18 and TRBJ1-6, with a tentative D call TRBD1 (5 bases). Trimming shortened V by 3 bases and J by 7 bases, and 13 bases separated the two germline ends. The germline V gene has CDR1 KGHSH and CDR2 LQKENI. This CDR3 comprises 15 residues. This chain's CDR3 is CASSPPAGRNSPLHF. In nucleotides, the CDR3 is TGTGCCAGCTCACCCCCGGCAGGGAGGAATTCACCCCTCCACTTT.

The rearrangement links TRBV9 to TRBJ1-2; maybe TRBD1 (5 bases). Germline V gives CDR1 SGDLS, CDR2 YYNGEE. Trimming left V 4 bases short and J 0 bases short, with 7 bases between. The CDR3 runs 13 residues. The CDR3 spells CASSSGPNYGYTF. CDR3 in DNA: TGTGCCAGCAGCTCGGGACCTAACTATGGCTACACCTTC.

The V gene is TRBV7-2, the J gene TRBJ1-3; 9 bases match TRBD1. The germline gives CDR1 SGHTA, CDR2 FQGNSA. CDR3 length: 16 amino acids. V was clipped by 4 bases and J by 0 bases; unmatched bases: 4. CDR3 region: CASSSETGGSGNTIYF. The CDR3 DNA reads as TGTGCCAGCAGCTCGGAGACAGGGGGCTCTGGAAACACCATATATTTT.

The chain combines TRBV7-6 with TRBJ1-1; D is undetermined. The V gene's germline CDR1 is SGHVS and CDR2 FNYEAQ. The CDR3 sequence is 14 residues long. The ends were cut back, 4 bases at V and 4 bases at J, with 13 bases in the middle. The DNA of the CDR3 is TGTGCCAGCAGCTCCGTTGGGAGGAGCACTGAAGCTTTCTTT. Its translation: CASSSVGRSTEAFF. Full variable domain (missing parts from reference TRBV7-6 and TRBJ1-1): GAGVSQSPRYKVTKRGQDVALRCDPISGHVSLYWYRQALGQGPEFLTYFNYEAQQDKSGLPNDRFSAERPEGSISTLTIQRTEQRDSAMYRCASSSVGRSTEAFFGQGTRLTVV.

This chain links TRBV5-8 with TRBJ1-4; maybe TRBD1 (5 bases). Deletions cut 0 bases from V and 8 bases from J, with 17 bases between. Germline lookup yields CDR1 SGHTS and CDR2 YDEGEE. There are 16 residues in the CDR3. The CDR3: CASSLGRGAVGEKLFF. CDR3 bases: TGTGCCAGCAGCTTGGGGAGAGGGGCCGTGGGGGAAAAACTGTTTTTT.

The chain combines TRBV5-1 with TRBJ2-1; TRBD2 might be the D (6 bases). CDR3 size: 15 residues. Per the germline V gene, CDR1 is SGHRS and CDR2 is YFSETQ. The germline V and J ends were trimmed by 3 bases and 7 bases, with 17 bases remaining between them. The CDR3 bases are TGCGCCAGCAGCTCGACGAGAGCGGGTAGTAATGAGCAGTTCTTC. This translates into CASSSTRAGSNEQFF.

The chain is built from TRBV15 and TRBJ2-7; 9 bases match TRBD1. The CDR3 length is 15 residues. CDR1 LNHNV and CDR2 YYDKDF come from the germline V gene (reference sequence). V lost 3 bases and J lost 5; bases outside the gene matches: 8. The CDR3 loop is CATSRERTGVDEQYF. CDR3 bases: TGTGCCACCAGCAGGGAGCGGACAGGGGTCGACGAGCAGTACTTC.